This T cell receptor (beta chain) was recovered during a study of blood T cell repertoires in COVID-19. Study background: Italy, Spain and the United States were the sources of the convalescent and acute COVID-19 samples. Sample material is recorded as cDNA or gDNA derived from T cells, B-cell-depleted T cells, or PBMCs.

CDR1 is SGHKS, CDR2 YYEKEE, per germline (reference sequence). V lost 7 bases and J 2 bases, leaving 14 bases between the germline ends. The CDR3 consists of 14 residues. Authors' analysis steps: Reference gene primers were amplified, and this amplification served to estimate nucleated cell counts. Here immunoSEQ multiplex PCR was the method, and the copy in TCRdb shows in-frame clones only, minus some. V and J calls and clone size are as listed in that table; D and trimming were resolved from the DNA. The sample contains around 300,000 clones, roughly 90% of which appear only once. This clonotype originated in a middle-aged woman who had recovered from COVID-19. Input material: peripheral blood. The J gene is TRBJ2-3, the V gene TRBV5-5; a possible D gene is TRBD2 (6 bases). The CDR3 DNA sequence: TGTGCCAGCCAAACTAGCACCCACACAGATACGCAGTATTTT. Amino acid sequence: CASQTSTHTDTQYF.